The 17 T cell receptor beta chains listed next were all sequenced from one sample in a study of blood T cell repertoires in COVID-19. The method was immunoSEQ multiplex PCR; TCRdb's version includes in-frame clones alone and lacks a portion of them. This sample has roughly 40,000 clones, with approximately 85% found just once. The sequenced material came from peripheral blood. These receptors originate from a human donor in a cohort sampled during active COVID-19.

The V gene is TRBV11-2, the J gene TRBJ2-7; 8 positions match TRBD2. V lost 5 bases to trimming and J lost 6 bases; unmatched junction nucleotides: 6. The CDR3 length is 13 residues. Germline V gene sequence: CDR1 SGHAT, CDR2 FQNNGV. The CDR3 nucleotides read TGTGCCAGCAGCACTGGACTAGCTGGCGAGCAGTACTTC. It yields the protein CASSTGLAGEQYF.

The chain joins TRBV5-1 to TRBJ2-3; D gene ambiguous. The germline gives CDR1 SGHRS, CDR2 YFSETQ. V was shortened by 0 bases and J by 2 bases, with 7 bases between the two germline ends. CDR3 length equals 14 residues. The CDR3 sequence is CASSLVVYTDTQYF. The CDR3 bases are TGCGCCAGCAGCTTGGTTGTGTACACAGATACGCAGTATTTT.

A remark on this clone: Its ends do not fully match the called genes, so a read error is possible. The chain carries TRBV6-5 and TRBJ2-1, with 8 bases matching TRBD2. The germline gives CDR1 MNHEY, CDR2 SVGAGI. The CDR3 is 13 residues long. CDR3 DNA sequence: TGTGCCAGCAACCCACGGGGGGGTACGGACGAGATCTTC. It encodes CASNPRGGTDEIF.

CDR3 in amino acids: CASSRGLAGGYEQYF. The DNA for the CDR3 is TGTGCCAGCAGTCGGGGACTAGCGGGGGGCTACGAGCAGTACTTC. The gene calls are TRBV6-5 and TRBJ2-7; 15 bases agree with TRBD2. In germline, CDR1 is MNHEY, CDR2 SVGAGI. There are 15 residues in the CDR3. V lost 5 bases to trimming and J lost 3 bases; unmatched junction nucleotides: 2.

The rearrangement links TRBV15 to TRBJ2-2, with 11 bases matching TRBD1. CDR3 length: 18 amino acids. V lost 5 bases to trimming and J lost 7 bases; unmatched junction nucleotides: 15. CDR1 and CDR2 from the germline V gene are LNHNV and YYDKDF (reference sequence). The CDR3 sequence is CATSGLLGQGESNGELFF. Written as DNA, the CDR3 is TGTGCCACCAGCGGCCTCCTGGGACAGGGGGAAAGCAACGGGGAGCTGTTTTTT.

V and J are TRBV27 and TRBJ1-6; TRBD1 aligns across 9 bases. There are 18 residues in the CDR3. J gave up 0 bases and V 8 bases, and 11 bases lay outside the gene matches. Germline V gene data show CDR1 as MNHEY and CDR2 as SMNVEV (reference sequence). This chain's CDR3 is CASSPGQGGYSYNSPLHF. Written as DNA, the CDR3 is TGTGCCAGCTCCCCGGGACAGGGTGGGTACTCCTATAATTCACCCCTCCACTTT.

The V gene is TRBV6-1, the J gene TRBJ1-2; 7 bases align to TRBD1. CDR3 size: 13 residues. J lost 2 bases, V lost 3 bases, and 0 bases had no gene match. In germline, CDR1 is MNHNS, CDR2 SASEGT. CDR3 nucleotide sequence: TGTGCCAGCAGTGAGACAGGGAACTATGGCTACACCTTC. Its translation: CASSETGNYGYTF.

This chain connects TRBV19 to TRBJ2-1; D is possibly TRBD1 (6 bases). Trimming stripped 3 bases from V and 0 bases from J, with 9 bases between. In germline, CDR1 is LNHDA, CDR2 SQIVND (reference sequence). This CDR3 is built from 15 residues. The CDR3 DNA is TGTGCCAGTAGTATGCAGGGGAACTCCTACAATGAGCAGTTCTTC. Protein: CASSMQGNSYNEQFF.

This clone was recorded only once. V is TRBV7-9 and J is TRBJ2-1; tentative D call: TRBD2 (6 bases). The CDR3 spans 15 residues. Germline lookup yields CDR1 SEHNR and CDR2 FQNEAQ (reference sequence). Deletions cut 3 bases from V and 5 bases from J, with 14 bases between. This CDR3 reads CASSLGPGVDNEQFF. Here the CDR3 DNA reads TGTGCCAGCAGCTTGGGACCGGGGGTCGACAATGAGCAGTTCTTC.

The chain recombines TRBV4-1 with TRBJ1-6, with D tentatively TRBD1 (5 bases). This CDR3 comprises 14 residues. V shed 1 base and J shed 10 bases, with 11 bases lying between them. Germline V gene sequence: CDR1 MGHRA, CDR2 YSYEKL. CDR3 nucleotides: TGCGCCAGCAGCCAAGGGGCAGGGCTCTCACCCCTCCACTTT. Amino acid sequence: CASSQGAGLSPLHF.

The V gene is TRBV5-6, the J gene TRBJ2-7; D is perhaps TRBD2 (6 bases). The CDR3 is 11 residues long. CDR1 SGHDT and CDR2 YYEEEE come from the germline V gene. Trimming took 2 bases from V and 11 from J, leaving 11 bases between them. CDR3 sequence: CASSFREVEYF. The CDR3 coding sequence is TGTGCCAGCAGCTTCAGGGAGGTGGAGTACTTC.

With regard to this clone: Distinct nucleotide sequences in the sample also encode this CDR3. The gene calls are TRBV7-9 and TRBJ2-2, with D perhaps matching TRBD1 (5 bases). Germline CDR1 is SEHNR and CDR2 is FQNEAQ (reference sequence). The CDR3 has 13 residues. Trimming removed 5 bases at V and 4 bases at J, with 8 bases between. The CDR3, as DNA: TGTGCCAGCAGCCCCCAGGGCACCGGGGAGCTGTTTTTT. The encoded protein is CASSPQGTGELFF.

V is TRBV3-1 (or the pseudogene TRBV3-2) and J is TRBJ1-4, with a weak D call TRBD1 (5 bases). Germline loops: CDR1 LGHDT, CDR2 YNNKEL (reference sequence). Trimming shortened V by 1 base and J by 7 bases, and 19 bases separated the two germline ends. This CDR3 comprises 17 residues. CDR3 in amino acids: CASSQGGMAGGSEKLFF. DNA of the CDR3: TGTGCCAGCAGCCAAGGGGGGATGGCGGGGGGAAGTGAAAAACTGTTTTTT.

The rearrangement uses TRBV19 and TRBJ2-6; TRBD1 agrees at 8 bases. The CDR3 runs 12 residues. The germline V gene has CDR1 LNHDA and CDR2 SQIVND (reference sequence). V shed 6 bases and J 17 bases; nucleotides not matched to a gene: 9. CDR3 nucleotide sequence: TGTGCCAGTAGCGACCTTCCGGGACAGGTGACTTTC. As protein: CASSDLPGQVTF.

The chain carries TRBV9 and TRBJ2-2, with TRBD2 matching over 7 bases. V was pared by 0 bases and J by 6 bases, with 11 bases of the junction left unmatched. Per germline, CDR1 SGDLS and CDR2 YYNGEE. The length of the CDR3 is 17 residues. CDR3 DNA sequence: TGTGCCAGCAGCGTAGATGAAGCGGGGTGGCGTCCCGGGGAGCTGTTTTTT. Translated, it gives CASSVDEAGWRPGELFF.

The chain combines TRBV15 with TRBJ2-5; a possible D gene is TRBD2 (6 bases). V was trimmed by 6 bases and J by 5 bases, leaving 10 bases between them. The CDR3 consists of 12 residues. CDR1 and CDR2 (germline): LNHNV, YYDKDF (reference sequence). The CDR3 DNA reads as TGTGCCACCAGTCCTAGCGCGGAGACCCAGTACTTC. As protein: CATSPSAETQYF.

This chain joins TRBV2 and TRBJ2-5; 8 nucleotides agree with TRBD2. The V gene end was trimmed by 8 bases and the J gene end by 9 bases; junction bases not matched to a gene: 17. The CDR3 is 15 amino acids. Per the germline V gene, CDR1 is SNHLY and CDR2 is FYNNEI. The CDR3 spells CASRPVAGGKMAQYF. The CDR3 DNA is TGTGCCAGCCGACCGGTGGCGGGGGGCAAGATGGCCCAGTACTTC.